The 13 T cell receptor beta chains reported below all come from one sample, sequenced in a study of blood T cell repertoires in COVID-19. The assay was immunoSEQ multiplex PCR, and TCRdb's table has in-frame clones only and misses some. The sample carries some 250,000 clones, less than 90% recorded once. The sequenced material came from peripheral blood. These receptors were taken from a man aged 60 to 75 with acute or convalescent COVID-19.

The chain joins TRBV30 to TRBJ2-3, with a weak D call TRBD2 (6 bases). The V end was cut by 2 bases, the J end by 7 bases, with 16 bases between. This CDR3 region has 14 residues. In germline, CDR1 is GTSNPN, CDR2 SVGIG (reference sequence). CDR3 loop: CAWSLGGGRHTQYF. The CDR3, as DNA: TGTGCCTGGAGTTTGGGCGGAGGGCGCCATACGCAGTATTTT.

This clone was detected only once. The chain is built from TRBV25-1 and TRBJ1-1; possibly TRBD1 for D (5 bases). CDR1 MGHDK and CDR2 SYGVNS come from the germline V gene. The CDR3 has 11 residues. V gave up 7 bases and J gave up 7 bases, with 10 bases separating them. CDR3 loop: CASIQGLEAFF. CDR3 sequence (DNA): TGTGCCAGCATTCAGGGTCTTGAAGCTTTCTTT.

This chain uses TRBV6-5 with TRBJ1-3; D gene ambiguous. The CDR3 has 15 residues. Germline V gene lookup returns CDR1 MNHEY and CDR2 SVGAGI. Trimming took off 5 bases at V and 4 bases at J, with 15 bases between the two ends. The CDR3 protein is CASSPSFKRGNTIYF. The CDR3 bases are TGTGCCAGCAGTCCCAGTTTCAAGCGGGGAAACACCATATATTTT.

V and J are TRBV6-5 and TRBJ1-2; 9 bases fit TRBD1. V was pared by 8 bases and J by 4 bases, with 5 bases of the junction left unmatched. The germline CDR1 and CDR2 sequences are MNHEY and SVGAGI. The CDR3 is 13 amino acids. CDR3 in amino acids: CASLQGQGYGYTF. The CDR3 region has the DNA TGTGCCAGCTTGCAGGGACAGGGCTATGGCTACACCTTC.

The rearrangement joins TRBV7-9 to TRBJ2-1; TRBD2 might be the D (5 bases). The CDR3 extends over 16 amino acids. Germline V gene lookup returns CDR1 SEHNR and CDR2 FQNEAQ (reference sequence). V dropped 7 bases and J dropped 0 bases, with 16 bases sitting between them. DNA for the CDR3: TGTGCCAGCACCTCGCGGGCGTCCCACTCCTACAATGAGCAGTTCTTC. Amino acid sequence: CASTSRASHSYNEQFF.

The chain joins TRBV3-1 (or the pseudogene TRBV3-2) to TRBJ2-7; D perhaps matches TRBD2 (5 bases). The CDR3 extends over 20 amino acids. V lost 1 base and J 3 bases, leaving 28 bases between the germline ends. Germline-derived CDR1 and CDR2 are LGHDT and YNNKEL (reference sequence). The CDR3 bases are TGTGCCAGCAGCCAAGTTCCCCCAGAGTTCTACTCGAGGGCCCTCTACGAGCAGTACTTC. Translated, it gives CASSQVPPEFYSRALYEQYF.

The V and J genes are TRBV10-3 and TRBJ1-1, with 11 bases lining up with TRBD1. J gave up 1 base and V 6 bases, and 4 bases lay outside the gene matches. This CDR3 has 15 amino acids. Germline V CDR1 and CDR2: ENHRY, SYGVKD. This chain's CDR3 is CAIRGQGEANTEAFF. The CDR3 DNA sequence: TGTGCCATCAGGGGACAGGGGGAAGCGAACACTGAAGCTTTCTTT.

The count of this clone is one. V is TRBV7-2 and J is TRBJ2-3; the match to TRBD2 covers 7 bases. This CDR3 comprises 15 residues. Germline CDR1 is SGHTA and CDR2 is FQGNSA. The V segment lost 5 bases and the J segment 3 bases; nucleotides outside the gene matches: 8. The chain's CDR3 is CASSNSGGRTDTQYF. The CDR3, as DNA: TGTGCCAGCAGCAACTCAGGCGGGAGAACAGATACGCAGTATTTT.

The chain carries TRBV18 and TRBJ2-7; unclear D gene. V shed 4 bases and J shed 5 bases, with 6 bases lying between them. CDR3 length equals 11 residues. CDR1 and CDR2 from the germline V gene are KGHSH and LQKENI. CDR3 DNA: TGTGCCAGCTCACTGGGCGACGAGCAGTACTTC. Its protein product is CASSLGDEQYF. The full variable domain, in which reference TRBV18 and TRBJ2-7 provide the parts outside the CDR3, is NAGVMQNPRHLVRRRGQEARLRCSPMKGHSHVYWYRQLPEEGLKFMVYLQKENIIDESGMPKERFSAEFPKEGPSILRIQQVVRGDSAAYFCASSLGDEQYFGPGTRLTVT.

This clone has just a few counts. The CDR3 DNA follows: TGTGCCAGCAGTTCGGCTAGCGGGAATTACAATGAGCAGTTCTTC. Amino acids: CASSSASGNYNEQFF. J is TRBJ2-1 and V is TRBV6-2 or TRBV6-3, with 9 bases matching TRBD2. The V gene end was trimmed by 4 bases and the J gene end by 4 bases; junction bases not matched to a gene: 5. The CDR3 contains 15 residues. Per the germline V gene, CDR1 is MNHEY and CDR2 is SVGEGT.

This clone was detected only a few times. The chain is built from TRBV5-5 and TRBJ1-2; perhaps TRBD1 as D (6 bases). Trimming pared 4 bases from V and 1 base from J, leaving 17 bases between. Germline V CDR1 and CDR2: SGHKS, YYEKEE (reference sequence). The CDR3 loop spans 16 amino acids. The CDR3 DNA follows: TGTGCCAGCAGCCGGGGGCAGGGGAGGGATAACTATGGCTACACCTTC. It is translated as CASSRGQGRDNYGYTF.

The chain is built from TRBV18 and TRBJ1-3, with D unresolved. V was trimmed by 0 bases and J by 5 bases, leaving 14 bases between them. Germline V gene sequence: CDR1 KGHSH, CDR2 LQKENI. The CDR3 has 16 residues. CDR3 sequence reads: CASSPPSRSARNTIYF. The CDR3 nucleotides read TGTGCCAGCTCACCACCGTCCCGGAGCGCCCGAAACACCATATATTTT. Combining the CDR3 with reference TRBV18 and TRBJ1-3 gives the whole variable domain NAGVMQNPRHLVRRRGQEARLRCSPMKGHSHVYWYRQLPEEGLKFMVYLQKENIIDESGMPKERFSAEFPKEGPSILRIQQVVRGDSAAYFCASSPPSRSARNTIYFGEGSWLTVV.

The rearrangement links TRBV11-2 to TRBJ1-2; D gene ambiguous. The CDR3 contains 13 residues. From germline, CDR1 is SGHAT and CDR2 FQNNGV. V was trimmed by 4 bases and J by 0 bases, leaving 6 bases between them. The CDR3 is CASSYSSNYGYTF. In nucleotides, the CDR3 is TGTGCCAGCAGCTATAGCTCTAACTATGGCTACACCTTC.